This is a list of T cell receptor beta chains from one sample in a study of T cell changes during pregnancy in multiple sclerosis. Produced via immunoSEQ multiplex PCR; TCRdb's table is partial and in-frame only. The sample lists about 49,000 clones; around 93% were seen once. The specimen was peripheral blood, collected after pregnancy. The receptor set was obtained from a female donor with multiple sclerosis, enrolled in a pregnancy study. Both conserved end residues are part of each CDR3. D genes are given only for firm matches. Some rows have no size entry. The others give once, few or many, or a class for an expanded clone.

.	TRBD1	TRBV2	TRBJ2-5	CASSEPGGALETQYF
.	.	TRBV10-3	TRBJ2-3	CAISDSRGSDTQYF
.	.	TRBV4-1	TRBJ1-5	CASSQERQGNQPQHF
.	.	TRBV30	TRBJ1-1	CAWRSRGTEAFF
.	TRBD2	TRBV5-1	TRBJ2-2	CASTSSGLATAGELFF
.	.	TRBV2	TRBJ2-1	CASSEAGWVGGPTGEQFF
.	.	TRBV18	TRBJ1-2	CASSPRPGEIDGYTF
.	TRBD1	TRBV14	TRBJ2-5	CASSQGWTGGTQYF
once	.	TRBV6-1	TRBJ2-7	CASSEETVSSYEQYF
.	TRBD1	TRBV6-6	TRBJ1-1	CASRTDRSNTEAFF
.	.	TRBV14	TRBJ2-1	CASSFTGLMEQFF
.	.	TRBV7-3	TRBJ1-2	CASSWGGGSYGYTF
.	.	TRBV11-2	TRBJ2-5	CASRGIAGQETQYF
.	.	TRBV30	TRBJ1-1	CAWSGGPAFF
.	TRBD1	TRBV29-1	TRBJ2-7	CSVAGGLLVEQYF
.	TRBD1	TRBV4-2	TRBJ1-3	CASSQEGGSSGNTIYF
.	.	TRBV11-2	TRBJ2-7	CASSLDGAGTGGEQYF
.	TRBD1	TRBV7-3	TRBJ1-1	CASSFTGGSGTEAFF
.	.	TRBV7-9	TRBJ1-1	CASSSLAGGPEAFF
.	.	TRBV9	TRBJ2-5	CASSAPAGGETQYF
.	TRBD2	TRBV4-3	TRBJ2-3	CASSQGGGAGPTDTQYF
.	TRBD1	TRBV18	TRBJ1-5	CASSPTGGGGQPQHF
.	TRBD1	TRBV11-2	TRBJ1-2	CASSTGGNRDGYTF
once	.	TRBV5-5	TRBJ1-2	CASSWTDMINYGYTF
.	.	TRBV11-2	TRBJ1-3	CASSLVARGGDSGNTIYF